These T cell receptor beta chains were read from a single sample in a study of spatial heterogeneity in lung cancer. Via MiXCR, TCRdb re-called the 5' RACE reads, giving one row per CDR3 protein. The sample carries around 10,000 distinct CDR3 sequences, around 3.7% recorded once. The sample consisted of normal lung tissue next to the tumor, taken at surgery. Receptors originate from a male donor with early-stage non-small cell lung cancer. The CDR3 runs from the conserved cysteine through the conserved F or W. The order of the fields is clone size, D gene, V gene, J gene, CDR3 protein, CDR3 DNA. D genes are given only for firm matches. Clone size is stated in some rows and not others, as once, few, many or a class when expanded.

medium-sized	NA	TRBV13	TRBJ1-2	CASSLGTGDYGYTF	TGTGCCAGCAGCTTAGGGACAGGTGACTATGGCTACACCTTC
many	NA	TRBV29-1	TRBJ2-5	CSVDPTGGETQYF	TGCAGCGTTGACCCGACAGGTGGGGAGACCCAGTACTTC
many	TRBD2	TRBV7-2	TRBJ2-5	CASTLGGTSGQETQYF	TGTGCCAGCACCCTAGGAGGGACTAGCGGGCAAGAGACCCAGTACTTC
many	TRBD1	TRBV19	TRBJ2-6	CASRHRGSNVLTF	TGTGCCAGTAGGCACAGGGGATCCAACGTCCTGACTTTC
many	TRBD2	TRBV20-1	TRBJ2-7	CSAVNQRGMYEQYF	TGCAGTGCTGTAAACCAGCGGGGGATGTACGAGCAGTACTTC
medium-sized	TRBD1	TRBV7-9	TRBJ2-3	CASSLGDRDADTQYF	TGTGCCAGCAGCTTGGGGGACAGGGATGCAGATACGCAGTATTTT
medium-sized	TRBD2	TRBV12-3/TRBV12-4	TRBJ2-1	CASSFSGSSYNEQFF	TGTGCCAGCAGTTTTAGCGGGAGTTCCTACAATGAGCAGTTCTTC
many	NA	TRBV29-1	TRBJ2-5	CSVDWNQETQYF	TGCAGCGTTGACTGGAACCAAGAGACCCAGTACTTC
many	TRBD2	TRBV28	TRBJ2-3	CASSFPGERGGTDTQYF	TGTGCCAGCAGTTTCCCCGGCGAGCGGGGGGGTACAGATACGCAGTATTTT
many	NA	TRBV5-1	TRBJ2-5	CASSYRGQETQYF	TGCGCCAGCAGCTACCGCGGCCAAGAGACCCAGTACTTC
few	NA	TRBV7-2	TRBJ1-1	CTSSPGPGSEAFF	TGTACCAGCAGCCCTGGTCCGGGCTCTGAAGCTTTCTTT
medium-sized	NA	TRBV18	TRBJ2-7	CASSRRQVPSYEQYF	TGTGCCAGCTCTCGAAGACAGGTCCCCTCCTACGAGCAGTACTTC
many	TRBD2	TRBV10-1	TRBJ2-3	CASSASGSGTDTQYF	TGCGCCAGCAGTGCTAGCGGGAGCGGCACAGATACGCAGTATTTT
NA	NA	TRBV20-1	TRBJ2-7	CSARQGSLYEQYF	TGCAGTGCTAGACAGGGAAGCTTGTACGAGCAGTACTTC
many	TRBD1	TRBV6-2/TRBV6-3	TRBJ2-3	CASSLGQGAKADTQYF	TGTGCCAGCAGTCTCGGACAGGGGGCGAAGGCAGATACGCAGTATTTT
medium-sized	NA	TRBV27	TRBJ2-3	CASSLWSGGSTDTQYF	TGTGCCAGCAGTCTCTGGTCCGGAGGGAGCACAGATACGCAGTATTTT
many	NA	TRBV7-3	TRBJ2-3	CASRKVGAGTDTQYF	TGTGCCAGCAGAAAGGTGGGGGCTGGCACAGATACGCAGTATTTT
medium-sized	TRBD1	TRBV20-1	TRBJ2-1	CSARDLGTGEGDEQFF	TGCAGTGCTAGAGATTTAGGGACAGGGGAAGGGGATGAGCAGTTCTTC
many	TRBD2	TRBV7-2	TRBJ2-1	CASSSAGLAGGYNEQFF	TGTGCCAGCAGCTCAGCGGGACTAGCGGGAGGCTACAATGAGCAGTTCTTC
many	NA	TRBV6-1	TRBJ2-5	CASSEGWGTETQYF	TGTGCCAGCAGTGAAGGGTGGGGGACGGAGACCCAGTACTTC
many	NA	TRBV4-3	TRBJ1-2	CASSLTTRQVYGYTF	TGCGCCAGCAGCCTAACAACTAGGCAGGTTTATGGCTACACCTTC
many	TRBD2	TRBV6-2/TRBV6-3	TRBJ2-1	CASSPPGTSGNEQFF	TGTGCCAGCAGTCCGCCCGGGACTAGCGGCAATGAGCAGTTCTTC
medium-sized	NA	TRBV12-3/TRBV12-4	TRBJ2-7	CASSQPTTGFPYEQYF	TGTGCCAGCAGCCAACCCACGACAGGATTTCCCTACGAGCAGTACTTC
many	NA	TRBV10-3	TRBJ2-1	CSSGSSYNEQFF	TGTTCCAGCGGATCCTCCTACAATGAGCAGTTCTTC
medium-sized	NA	TRBV5-1	TRBJ2-5	CASSLQGRIQETQYF	TGCGCCAGCAGCTTACAAGGCCGTATACAAGAGACCCAGTACTTC
many	NA	TRBV5-4	TRBJ2-3	CASKLGTSTLATDTQYF	TGTGCCAGCAAATTGGGAACTAGCACTCTCGCCACAGATACGCAGTATTTT
many	NA	TRBV7-2	TRBJ2-3	CASTTYQDDTQYF	TGTGCCAGCACCACCTACCAGGACGATACGCAGTATTTT
many	TRBD2	TRBV9	TRBJ2-1	CASSGTLAAEQFF	TGTGCCAGCAGCGGAACACTAGCGGCAGAGCAGTTCTTC
medium-sized	NA	TRBV29-1	TRBJ1-1	CSVGRETGAFF	TGCAGCGTTGGTAGGGAGACGGGAGCTTTCTTT
NA	TRBD2	TRBV11-1	TRBJ2-2	CASSLELAGTGELFF	TGTGCCAGCAGCTTAGAATTAGCGGGCACCGGGGAGCTGTTTTTT
medium-sized	NA	TRBV7-9	TRBJ2-1	CASSLGGEQFF	TGTGCCAGCAGCTTAGGAGGGGAGCAGTTCTTC
many	TRBD2	TRBV28	TRBJ2-7	CASSQGLARVYEQYF	TGTGCCAGCAGCCAAGGACTAGCCCGTGTCTACGAGCAGTACTTC
many	NA	TRBV12-3/TRBV12-4	TRBJ2-6	CASSYGNSGANVLTF	TGTGCCAGCAGTTATGGGAACTCTGGGGCCAACGTCCTGACTTTC
many	TRBD1	TRBV7-6	TRBJ2-2	CASSSSPGQTNTGELFF	TGTGCCAGCAGCTCGTCACCGGGACAGACGAACACCGGGGAGCTGTTTTTT
many	TRBD1	TRBV28	TRBJ2-5	CASSLGGQQKETQYF	TGTGCCAGCAGTTTAGGGGGACAGCAGAAAGAGACCCAGTACTTC